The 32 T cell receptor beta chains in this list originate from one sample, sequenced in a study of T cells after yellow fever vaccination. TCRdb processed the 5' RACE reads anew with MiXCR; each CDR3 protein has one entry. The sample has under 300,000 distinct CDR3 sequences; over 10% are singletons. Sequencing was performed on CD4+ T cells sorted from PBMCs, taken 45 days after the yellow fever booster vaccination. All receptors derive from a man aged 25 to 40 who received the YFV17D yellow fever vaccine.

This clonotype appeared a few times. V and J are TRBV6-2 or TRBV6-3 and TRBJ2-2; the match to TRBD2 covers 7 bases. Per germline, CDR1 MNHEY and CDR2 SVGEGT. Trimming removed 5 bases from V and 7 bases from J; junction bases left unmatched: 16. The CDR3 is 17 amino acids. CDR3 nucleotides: TGTGCCAGCAGTATCCCTCGGGGAGGGACTCGGGTCGGGGAGCTGTTTTTT. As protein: CASSIPRGGTRVGELFF.

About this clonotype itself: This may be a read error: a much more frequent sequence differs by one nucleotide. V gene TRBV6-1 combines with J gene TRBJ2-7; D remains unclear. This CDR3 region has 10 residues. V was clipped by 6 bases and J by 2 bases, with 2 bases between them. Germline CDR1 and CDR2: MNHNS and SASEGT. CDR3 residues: CASRTYEQYF. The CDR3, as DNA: TGTGCCAGCAGAACCTACGAGCAGTACTTC.

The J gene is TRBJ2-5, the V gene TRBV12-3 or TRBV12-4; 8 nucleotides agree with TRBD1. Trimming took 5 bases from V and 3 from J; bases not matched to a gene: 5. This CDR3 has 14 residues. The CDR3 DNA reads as TGTGCCAGCAGTCTTAGGGACAGGAAAGAGACCCAGTACTTC. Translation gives CASSLRDRKETQYF.

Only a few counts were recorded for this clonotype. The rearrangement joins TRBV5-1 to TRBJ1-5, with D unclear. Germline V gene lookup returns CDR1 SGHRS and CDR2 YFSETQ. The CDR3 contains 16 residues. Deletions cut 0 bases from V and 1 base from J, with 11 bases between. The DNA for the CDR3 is TGCGCCAGCAGCTTGGATCCGGGAGGGAGCAATCAGCCCCAGCATTTT. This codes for CASSLDPGGSNQPQHF.

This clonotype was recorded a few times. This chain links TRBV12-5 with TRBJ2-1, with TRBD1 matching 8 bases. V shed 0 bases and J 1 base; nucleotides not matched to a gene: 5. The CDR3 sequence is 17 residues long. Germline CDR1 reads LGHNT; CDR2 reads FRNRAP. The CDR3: CASGLVTGGRSYNEQFF. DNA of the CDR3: TGTGCTAGTGGTTTGGTTACAGGGGGTAGGTCCTACAATGAGCAGTTCTTC.

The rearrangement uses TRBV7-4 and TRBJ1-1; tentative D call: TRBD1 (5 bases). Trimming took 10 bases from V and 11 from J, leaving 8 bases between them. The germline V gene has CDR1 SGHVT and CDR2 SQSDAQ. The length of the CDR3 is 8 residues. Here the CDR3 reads CANGAAFF. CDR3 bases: TGTGCCAACGGGGCGGCTTTCTTT.

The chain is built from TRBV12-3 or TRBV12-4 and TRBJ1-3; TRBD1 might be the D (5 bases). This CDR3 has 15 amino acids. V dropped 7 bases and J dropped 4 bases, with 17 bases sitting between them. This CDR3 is CASTPVGAAGNTIYF. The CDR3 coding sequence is TGTGCCAGCACCCCCGTCGGGGCAGCAGGAAACACCATATATTTT.

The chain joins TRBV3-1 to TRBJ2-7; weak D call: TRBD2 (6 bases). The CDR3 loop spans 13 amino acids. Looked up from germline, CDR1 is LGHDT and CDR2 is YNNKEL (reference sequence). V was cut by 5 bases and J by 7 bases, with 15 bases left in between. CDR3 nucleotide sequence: TGTGCCAGCAGCGTGGCCGGGAGTGGGGAGCAGTACTTC. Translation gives CASSVAGSGEQYF.

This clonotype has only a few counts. CDR3 coding DNA: TGCAGTCGGGGGGGGATTGAGACCCAGTACTTC. It yields the protein CSRGGIETQYF. This chain links TRBV20-1 with TRBJ2-5, with TRBD2 matching 8 bases. CDR1 and CDR2 from the germline V gene are DFQATT and SNEGSKA (reference sequence). The CDR3 runs to 11 residues. The ends lost 8 bases at V and 5 bases at J; junction bases unmatched: 4.

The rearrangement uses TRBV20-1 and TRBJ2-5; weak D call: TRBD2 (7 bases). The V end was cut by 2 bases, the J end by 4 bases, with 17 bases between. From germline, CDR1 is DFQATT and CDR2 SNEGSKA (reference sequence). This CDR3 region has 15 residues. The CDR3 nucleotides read TGCAGTGCTAGATCACAAACAGGGAGGGGAGAGACCCAGTACTTC. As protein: CSARSQTGRGETQYF.

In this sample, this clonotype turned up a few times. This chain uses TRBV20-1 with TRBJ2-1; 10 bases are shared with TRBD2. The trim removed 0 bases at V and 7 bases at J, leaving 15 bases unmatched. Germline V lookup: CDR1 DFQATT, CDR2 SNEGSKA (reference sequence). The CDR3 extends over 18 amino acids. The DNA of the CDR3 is TGCAGTGCTAGAGATTTCGGGCTAGCGGGAGTCGGGGGGAATGAGCAGTTCTTC. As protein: CSARDFGLAGVGGNEQFF.

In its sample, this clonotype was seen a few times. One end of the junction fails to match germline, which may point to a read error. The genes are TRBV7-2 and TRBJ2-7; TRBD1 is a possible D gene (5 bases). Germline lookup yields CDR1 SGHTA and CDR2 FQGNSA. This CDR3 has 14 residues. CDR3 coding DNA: TGTGCCAGCAGCAATGCAGGGTCGGAGATCGCTTCGCACTTC. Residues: CASSNAGSEIASHF.

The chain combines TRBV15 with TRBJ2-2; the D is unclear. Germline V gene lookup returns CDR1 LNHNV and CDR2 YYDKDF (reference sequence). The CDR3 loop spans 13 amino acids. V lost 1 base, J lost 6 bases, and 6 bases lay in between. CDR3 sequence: CATSRGQPGELFF. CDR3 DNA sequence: TGTGCCACCAGCAGAGGCCAGCCCGGGGAGCTGTTTTTT.

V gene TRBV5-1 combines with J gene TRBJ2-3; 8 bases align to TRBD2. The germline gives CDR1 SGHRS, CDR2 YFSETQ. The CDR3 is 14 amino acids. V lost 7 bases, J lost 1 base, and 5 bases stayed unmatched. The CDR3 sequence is CASGSGRGTDTQYF. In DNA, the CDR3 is TGCGCCAGCGGGAGCGGGAGAGGCACAGATACGCAGTATTTT. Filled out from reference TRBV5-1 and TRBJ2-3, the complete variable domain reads KAGVTQTPRYLIKTRGQQVTLSCSPISGHRSVSWYQQTPGQGLQFLFEYFSETQRNKGNFPGRFSGRQFSNSRSEMNVSTLELGDSALYLCASGSGRGTDTQYFGPGTRLTVL.

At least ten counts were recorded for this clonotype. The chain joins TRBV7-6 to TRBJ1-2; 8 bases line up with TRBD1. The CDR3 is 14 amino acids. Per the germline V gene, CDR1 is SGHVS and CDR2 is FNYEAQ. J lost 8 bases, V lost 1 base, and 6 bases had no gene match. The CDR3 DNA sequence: TGTGCCAGCAGCTTAGACGACAGGGGTTACGGCTACACCTTC. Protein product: CASSLDDRGYGYTF.

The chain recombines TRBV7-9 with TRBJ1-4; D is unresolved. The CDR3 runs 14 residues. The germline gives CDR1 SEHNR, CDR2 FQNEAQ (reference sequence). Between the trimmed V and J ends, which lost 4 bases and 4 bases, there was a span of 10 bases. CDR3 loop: CASSSGARNEKLFF. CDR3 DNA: TGTGCCAGCAGCTCGGGAGCCCGTAATGAAAAACTGTTTTTT.

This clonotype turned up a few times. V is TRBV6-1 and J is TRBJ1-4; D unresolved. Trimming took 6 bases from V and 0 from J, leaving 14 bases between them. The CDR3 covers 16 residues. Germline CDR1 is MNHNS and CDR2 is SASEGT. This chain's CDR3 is CASSKLYYATNEKLFF. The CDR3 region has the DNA TGTGCCAGCAGCAAACTTTACTATGCAACTAATGAAAAACTGTTTTTT.

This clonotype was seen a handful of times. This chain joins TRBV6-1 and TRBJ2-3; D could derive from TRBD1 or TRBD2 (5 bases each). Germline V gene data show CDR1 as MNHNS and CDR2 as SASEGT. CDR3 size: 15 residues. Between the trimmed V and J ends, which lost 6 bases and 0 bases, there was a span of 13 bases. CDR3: CASREPGASTDTQYF. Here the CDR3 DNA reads TGTGCCAGCAGGGAACCCGGGGCTAGCACAGATACGCAGTATTTT.

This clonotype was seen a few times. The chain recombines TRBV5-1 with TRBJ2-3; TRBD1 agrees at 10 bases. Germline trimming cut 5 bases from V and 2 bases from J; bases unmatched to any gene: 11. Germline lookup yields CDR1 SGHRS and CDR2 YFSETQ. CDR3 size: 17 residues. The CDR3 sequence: CASSYYGQGVDTDTQYF. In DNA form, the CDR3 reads TGCGCCAGCAGTTACTACGGACAGGGGGTCGACACAGATACGCAGTATTTT.

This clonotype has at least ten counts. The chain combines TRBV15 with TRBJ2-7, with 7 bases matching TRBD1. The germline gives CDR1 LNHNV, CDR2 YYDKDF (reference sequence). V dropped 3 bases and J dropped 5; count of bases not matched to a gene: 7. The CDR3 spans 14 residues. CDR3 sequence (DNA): TGTGCCACCAGCAGTTTGGACAGGCCCAACGAGCAGTACTTC. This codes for CATSSLDRPNEQYF.

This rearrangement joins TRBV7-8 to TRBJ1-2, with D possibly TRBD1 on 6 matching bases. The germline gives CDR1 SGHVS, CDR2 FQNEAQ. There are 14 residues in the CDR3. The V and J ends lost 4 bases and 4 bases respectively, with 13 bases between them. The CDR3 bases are TGTGCCAGCAGCTCCCAGGGGCAGAGCTATGGCTACACCTTC. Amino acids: CASSSQGQSYGYTF.

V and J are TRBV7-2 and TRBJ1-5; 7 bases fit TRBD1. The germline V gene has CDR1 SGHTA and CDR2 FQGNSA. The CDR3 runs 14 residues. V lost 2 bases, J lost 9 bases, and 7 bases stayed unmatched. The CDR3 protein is CASSLTGEVGPQHF. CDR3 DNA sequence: TGTGCCAGCAGCTTAACAGGGGAGGTCGGGCCCCAGCATTTT.

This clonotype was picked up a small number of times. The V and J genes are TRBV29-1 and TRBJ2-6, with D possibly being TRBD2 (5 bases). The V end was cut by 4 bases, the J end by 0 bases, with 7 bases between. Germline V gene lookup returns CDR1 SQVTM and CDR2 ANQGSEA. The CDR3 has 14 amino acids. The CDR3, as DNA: TGCAGCGTTGCCGGGATCTCTGGGGCCAACGTCCTGACTTTC. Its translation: CSVAGISGANVLTF.

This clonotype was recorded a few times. DNA for the CDR3: TGTGCCAGCAGCCCTCGACTAGCGGGATCGACCGAGCAGTACTTC. This gives the protein CASSPRLAGSTEQYF. V and J are TRBV7-2 and TRBJ2-7; 11 bases match TRBD2. CDR1 is SGHTA, CDR2 FQGNSA, per germline. After removal of 5 bases from V and 6 bases from J, the junction contained 9 bases not matched to a gene. The CDR3 contains 15 residues.

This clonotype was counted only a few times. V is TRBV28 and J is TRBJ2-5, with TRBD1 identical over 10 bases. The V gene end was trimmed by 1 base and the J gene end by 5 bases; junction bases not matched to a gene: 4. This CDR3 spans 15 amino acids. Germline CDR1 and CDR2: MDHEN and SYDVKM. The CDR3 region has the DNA TGTGCCAGCAGTTTATTGGGACAGGGGCCGGAGACCCAGTACTTC. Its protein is CASSLLGQGPETQYF.

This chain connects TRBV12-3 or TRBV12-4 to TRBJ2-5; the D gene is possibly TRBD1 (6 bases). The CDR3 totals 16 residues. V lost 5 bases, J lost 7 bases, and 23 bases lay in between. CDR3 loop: CASSSQGRTKRGTQYF. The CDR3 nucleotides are TGTGCCAGCAGTAGCCAGGGGCGGACAAAACGGGGGACCCAGTACTTC.

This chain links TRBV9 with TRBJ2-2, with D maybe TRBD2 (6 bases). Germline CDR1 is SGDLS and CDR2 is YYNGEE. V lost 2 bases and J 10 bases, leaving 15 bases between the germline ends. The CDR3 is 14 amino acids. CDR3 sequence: CASSVLASRAELFF. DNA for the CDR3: TGTGCCAGCAGCGTGCTAGCGTCAAGGGCGGAGCTGTTTTTT.

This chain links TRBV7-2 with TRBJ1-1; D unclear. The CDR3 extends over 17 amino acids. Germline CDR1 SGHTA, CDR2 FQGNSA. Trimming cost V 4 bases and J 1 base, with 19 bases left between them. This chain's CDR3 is CASSSPLFGQWNTEAFF. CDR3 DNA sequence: TGTGCCAGCAGCTCCCCCCTGTTCGGGCAATGGAACACTGAAGCTTTCTTT.

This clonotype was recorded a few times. CDR3 protein: CASSLQVGGTDTQYF. The CDR3 nucleotides read TGTGCCAGCAGCTTACAAGTAGGCGGAACAGATACGCAGTATTTT. This chain uses TRBV7-2 with TRBJ2-3, with D unresolved. V was clipped by 2 bases and J by 3 bases, with 12 bases between them. Germline V gives CDR1 SGHTA, CDR2 FQGNSA. CDR3 length: 15 amino acids.

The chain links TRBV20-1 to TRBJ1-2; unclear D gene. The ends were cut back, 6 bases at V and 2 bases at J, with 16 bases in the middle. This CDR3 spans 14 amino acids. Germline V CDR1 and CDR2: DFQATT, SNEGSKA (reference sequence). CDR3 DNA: TGCAGTGCCCTCCGGGAGGTTAGGAACTATGGCTACACCTTC. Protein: CSALREVRNYGYTF.

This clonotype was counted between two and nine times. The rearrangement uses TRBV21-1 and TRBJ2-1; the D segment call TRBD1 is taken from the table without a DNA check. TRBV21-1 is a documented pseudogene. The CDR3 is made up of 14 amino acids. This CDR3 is CASSKTGTGHEQFF. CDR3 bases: TGTGCCAGCAGCAAAACTGGGACAGGGCATGAGCAGTTCTTC.

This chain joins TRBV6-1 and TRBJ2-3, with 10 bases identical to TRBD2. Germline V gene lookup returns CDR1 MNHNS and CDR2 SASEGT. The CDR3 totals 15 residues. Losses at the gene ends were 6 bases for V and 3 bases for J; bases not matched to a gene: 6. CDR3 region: CASRASGRGTDTQYF. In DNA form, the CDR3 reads TGTGCCAGCAGAGCTAGCGGGAGAGGGACAGATACGCAGTATTTT.